This T cell receptor beta chain is drawn from a study of blood T cell repertoires in COVID-19 (TCRdb year 2020). About the full investigation: Samples covering the acute and convalescent phases of COVID-19 were provided by collaborators in the United States, Italy and Spain. The prospective study material was composed of cDNA or gDNA derived from T cells, B-cell-depleted T cells, or PBMCs. Deeply sampled blood TCRbeta repertoires from subjects exposed to, actively infected with, or recovered from COVID-19 were included in the dataset. The repertoires were released in a freely available public database meant as a resource for research on the immune response to SARS-CoV-2. The samples were drawn from the first 160 participants of the ongoing ImmuneRACE study and from 950 to 1,500 subjects provided by 6 global collaborators. Nearly every sample came with metadata listing a de-identified subject ID, COVID-19 status, age in years and sex. Where available, HLA class I and class II types were obtained from metadata supplied by the sample provider rather than from assay-based typing.

Findings and caveats that apply to the study as a whole: Clinical and demographic metadata were provided uncurated, with the amount varying by source and participant.

At one collaborating source in Seattle, patients were enrolled during active infection and were followed longitudinally through the course of disease. Whole blood was collected in K2EDTA tubes by collaborating institutions according to the institutions' own protocols. For TCRbeta analysis, collaborator samples were shipped as frozen whole blood, as isolated PBMCs, or as DNA extracted from either sample type. TCRbeta CDR3 regions were amplified from genomic DNA using the immunoSEQ Assay, a bias-controlled multiplex PCR. Regarding the original processing steps: The number of nucleated cells in each sample was estimated by amplification of reference gene primers within the assay. Sequence reads were collapsed and filtered to measure the absolute abundance of every unique TCRbeta CDR3 rearrangement. For each sample, productive Simpson clonality was calculated as the square root of Simpson's diversity index across productive rearrangements. As stored in TCRdb, this immuneACCESS dataset retains in-frame rearrangements with V and J assigned. A fraction of the clones does not appear; measured against another copy, unresolved V genes explain less than half of the discrepancy, and the remainder lacks a known reason. V, J and clone size derive from that table, while D and trimming were established from the DNA sequence. Recorded for this sample are more than 300,000 clones; about 89% of them occurred a single time. The ten largest clonotypes hold 10% of the sample.

Worth noting for this clone: Its antigen is still unknown. Base qualities are not provided; no much larger clone lies one nucleotide away.

The CDR3 measures 16 amino acids from cysteine to phenylalanine. Just the 48-base CDR3 DNA is kept, in frame starting at base 1. V has 5 bases trimmed and J has 2 bases trimmed; junction bases matching no gene number 9. Per the germline V gene (reference sequence), MNHEY is the CDR1 and SMNVEV is the CDR2. The sequenced sample consisted of peripheral blood. The chain joins TRBV27 to TRBJ2-1, and TRBD2 matches 7 of the central bases. This TCR was sampled from a woman aged 25 to 39 with COVID-19, enrolled during active disease. The CDR3 here reads CASSPRGGRAYNEQFF. The DNA sequence is as follows: TGTGCCAGCAGTCCGCGGGGTGGGAGGGCCTACAATGAGCAGTTCTTC.